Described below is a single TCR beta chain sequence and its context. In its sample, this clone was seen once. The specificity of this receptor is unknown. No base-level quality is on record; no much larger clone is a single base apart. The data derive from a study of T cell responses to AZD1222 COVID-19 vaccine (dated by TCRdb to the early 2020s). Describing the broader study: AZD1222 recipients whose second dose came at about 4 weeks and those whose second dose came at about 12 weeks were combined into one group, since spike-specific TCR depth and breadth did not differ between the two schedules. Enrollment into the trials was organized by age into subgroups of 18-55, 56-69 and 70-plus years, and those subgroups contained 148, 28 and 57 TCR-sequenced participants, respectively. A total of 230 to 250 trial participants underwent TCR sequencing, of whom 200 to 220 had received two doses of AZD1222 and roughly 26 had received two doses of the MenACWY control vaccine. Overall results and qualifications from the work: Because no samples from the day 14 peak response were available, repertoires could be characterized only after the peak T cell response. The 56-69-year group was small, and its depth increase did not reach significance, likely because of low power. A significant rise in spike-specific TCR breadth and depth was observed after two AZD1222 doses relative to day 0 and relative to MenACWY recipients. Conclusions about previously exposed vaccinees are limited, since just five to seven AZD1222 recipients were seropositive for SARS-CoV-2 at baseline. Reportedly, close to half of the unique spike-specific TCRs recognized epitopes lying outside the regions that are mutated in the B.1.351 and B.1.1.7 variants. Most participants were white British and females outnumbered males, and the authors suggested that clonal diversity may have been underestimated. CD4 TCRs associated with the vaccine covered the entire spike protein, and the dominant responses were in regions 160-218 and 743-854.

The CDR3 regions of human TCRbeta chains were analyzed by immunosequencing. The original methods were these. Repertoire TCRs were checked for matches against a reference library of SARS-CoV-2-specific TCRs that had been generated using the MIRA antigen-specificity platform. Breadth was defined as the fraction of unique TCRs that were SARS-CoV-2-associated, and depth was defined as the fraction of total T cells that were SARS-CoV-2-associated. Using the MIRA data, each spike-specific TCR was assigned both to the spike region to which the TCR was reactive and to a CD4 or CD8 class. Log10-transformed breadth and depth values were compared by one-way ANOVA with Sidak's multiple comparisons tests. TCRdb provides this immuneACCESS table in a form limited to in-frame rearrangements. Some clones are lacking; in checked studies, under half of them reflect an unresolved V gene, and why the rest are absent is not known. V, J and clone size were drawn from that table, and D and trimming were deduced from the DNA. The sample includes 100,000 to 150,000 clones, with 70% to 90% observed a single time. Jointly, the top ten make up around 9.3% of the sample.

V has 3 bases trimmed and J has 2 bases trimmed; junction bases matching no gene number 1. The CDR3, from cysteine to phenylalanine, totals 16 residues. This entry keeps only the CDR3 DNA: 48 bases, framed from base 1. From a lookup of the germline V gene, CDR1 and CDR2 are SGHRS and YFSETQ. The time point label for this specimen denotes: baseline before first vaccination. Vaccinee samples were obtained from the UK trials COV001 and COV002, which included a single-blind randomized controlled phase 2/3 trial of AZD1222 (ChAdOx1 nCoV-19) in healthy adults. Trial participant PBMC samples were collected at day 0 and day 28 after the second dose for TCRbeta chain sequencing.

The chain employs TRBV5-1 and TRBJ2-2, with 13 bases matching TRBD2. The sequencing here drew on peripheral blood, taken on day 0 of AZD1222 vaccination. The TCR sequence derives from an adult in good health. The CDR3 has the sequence CASSSGLAGNTGELFF. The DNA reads TGCGCCAGCAGCTCGGGACTAGCGGGAAACACCGGGGAGCTGTTTTTT. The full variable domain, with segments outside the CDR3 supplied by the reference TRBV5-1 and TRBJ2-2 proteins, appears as KAGVTQTPRYLIKTRGQQVTLSCSPISGHRSVSWYQQTPGQGLQFLFEYFSETQRNKGNFPGRFSGRQFSNSRSEMNVSTLELGDSALYLCASSSGLAGNTGELFFGEGSRLTVL.